A single sample gave rise to the 11 T cell receptor beta chains below, sequenced in a study of T-cell memory formation after mild COVID-19 (dated by TCRdb to 2020 to 2022). Receptor libraries were prepared by 5' RACE. Sequenced using an Illumina NovaSeq 6000. TCRdb reworked the public reads: Q25 trimming with fastp, MiXCR clone assembly, productive beta chains retained. Records with the same CDR3 protein are collapsed into one entry carrying the most frequent genes and DNA. For this sample the table gives 450,000 to 650,000 distinct CDR3 sequences, of which approximately 20% were detected only once. Around an eighth of the sample is in the top ten clones. The sequenced sample was PBMCs or a T cell subset sorted from them (not recorded which). The receptors shown here come from an adult woman who had mild COVID-19 (a few samples of this study predate the infection). The sample titles of this study are shuffled in the database, so cell type and time point are left out; the donor was told from shared clones.

This clonotype was observed a handful of times. The gene calls are TRBV7-9 and TRBJ1-6, with no clear D. This CDR3 contains 14 residues. The germline V and J ends were trimmed by 1 base and 3 bases, with 4 bases remaining between them. The germline V gene encodes CDR1 SEHNR and CDR2 FQNEAQ (reference sequence). CDR3 residues: CASSLDSYNSPLHF. CDR3 DNA sequence: TGTGCCAGCAGCTTAGACAGCTATAATTCACCCCTCCACTTT.

The chain carries TRBV10-3 and TRBJ2-5, with 7 positions matching TRBD2. With V trimmed by 0 bases and J by 5 bases, 3 bases remained unmatched. This CDR3 has 14 amino acids. CDR1 and CDR2 from the germline V gene are ENHRY and SYGVKD. The CDR3 bases are TGTGCCATCAGTGAGTCGGGAGGGACGGAGACCCAGTACTTC. Translation: CAISESGGTETQYF.

The rearrangement uses TRBV24-1 and TRBJ2-2, with 11 nucleotides matching TRBD2. The CDR3 covers 20 residues. Germline CDR1 KGHDR, CDR2 SFDVKD. J was trimmed by 0 bases and V by 3 bases; bases with no gene match: 11. The CDR3 region has the DNA TGTGCCACCAGTGATGCCCCGGGACTAGCGGAGAATGCGAACACCGGGGAGCTGTTTTTT. Translating it yields CATSDAPGLAENANTGELFF.

The genes are TRBV6-6 and TRBJ2-7; 11 bases line up with TRBD2. The CDR3 totals 18 residues. The germline V gene has CDR1 MNHNY and CDR2 SVGAGI (reference sequence). Trimming cost V 3 bases and J 1 base; bases outside gene matches: 11. The CDR3 spells CASSYYPTSGIKSYEQYF. The CDR3 DNA is TGTGCCAGCAGTTATTACCCGACTAGCGGGATAAAATCCTACGAGCAGTACTTC.

The chain links TRBV23-1 to TRBJ2-7; 7 positions match TRBD2. TRBV23-1 is known as an ORF, though its function is uncertain. V trimming: 7 bases; J trimming: 4 bases; junction bases outside the gene matches: 7. The CDR3 runs 13 residues. DNA for the CDR3: TGCGCCAGCACCCAGCGGGGCTTTTACGAGCAGTACTTC. Amino acids: CASTQRGFYEQYF.

The chain couples TRBV6-6 to TRBJ2-6; 7 bases are shared with TRBD1. CDR1 MNHNY and CDR2 SVGAGI come from the germline V gene (reference sequence). This CDR3 is built from 19 residues. V was pared by 2 bases and J by 0 bases, with 10 bases of the junction left unmatched. Written as DNA, the CDR3 is TGTGCCAGCAGTTACGACACCGGGACAGTTCTCTCTGGGGCCAACGTCCTGACTTTC. Translation: CASSYDTGTVLSGANVLTF.

The V call is TRBV5-1, the J call TRBJ2-7; 9 nucleotides line up with TRBD1. This CDR3 has 15 amino acids. V was pared by 4 bases and J by 7 bases, with 12 bases of the junction left unmatched. Germline assignment: CDR1 SGHRS and CDR2 YFSETQ. Written as DNA, the CDR3 is TGCGCCAGCAGCGAGGGGGACAGGGAACATATGGAGCAGTACTTC. As protein: CASSEGDREHMEQYF.

The J gene is TRBJ2-5, the V gene TRBV27, with TRBD2 as a possible D gene (6 bases). The germline V gene has CDR1 MNHEY and CDR2 SMNVEV (reference sequence). The CDR3 loop spans 14 amino acids. V was cut by 4 bases and J by 4 bases, with 13 bases left in between. The CDR3 reads CASSSPGGGETQYF. CDR3 nucleotide sequence: TGTGCCAGCAGTTCCCCCGGGGGAGGAGAGACCCAGTACTTC.

This clonotype occurred a few times. The chain combines TRBV5-5 with TRBJ2-1; TRBD1 matches 8 bases. CDR3 length: 15 amino acids. Germline values: CDR1 SGHKS, CDR2 YYEKEE (reference sequence). Trimming cost V 7 bases and J 2 bases; bases outside gene matches: 8. CDR3 sequence (DNA): TGTGCCAGCGCAAACGGGACAGGAACCTACAATGAGCAGTTCTTC. Its translation is CASANGTGTYNEQFF.

There are a few counts of this clonotype. V gene TRBV30 combines with J gene TRBJ2-2; 10 nucleotides match TRBD1. V was pared by 3 bases and J by 5 bases, with 6 bases of the junction left unmatched. This CDR3 is 15 amino acids long. Germline V gene data show CDR1 as GTSNPN and CDR2 as SVGIG (reference sequence). The CDR3 coding sequence is TGTGCCTGGAGCACCGGGACAGGGGCTACCGGGGAGCTGTTTTTT. Encoded protein: CAWSTGTGATGELFF.

The rearrangement uses TRBV24-1 and TRBJ2-7; TRBD2 might be the D (6 bases). V gave up 5 bases and J gave up 7 bases, with 14 bases separating them. The CDR3 contains 13 residues. Germline values: CDR1 KGHDR, CDR2 SFDVKD. Written as DNA, the CDR3 is TGTGCCACCAGTGGTCCCGGGGGAAGAGAGCAGTACTTC. This encodes CATSGPGGREQYF.